These 21 T cell receptor beta chains came from one sample sequenced in a study of blood T cell repertoires in COVID-19. Assay used: immunoSEQ multiplex PCR; TCRdb lists only in-frame clones, some missing. The sample records a few hundred thousand clones, approximately 83% being singletons. The sample comprised PBMCs or T cells enriched from blood (not recorded which). These TCRs come from a man aged 25-45 years who had recovered from COVID-19.

This chain uses TRBV4-3 with TRBJ1-5; D is possibly TRBD1 (5 bases). The CDR3 runs to 17 residues. The V and J ends lost 0 bases and 7 bases respectively, with 19 bases between them. The V gene's germline CDR1 is LGHNA and CDR2 YSLEER. CDR3 in amino acids: CASSQEYWAGAGQPQHF. DNA for the CDR3: TGCGCCAGCAGCCAAGAATATTGGGCTGGGGCTGGGCAGCCCCAGCATTTT.

Only one count was recorded for this clone. The chain links TRBV19 to TRBJ1-1, with a possible D match to TRBD1 (6 bases). V lost 2 bases and J lost 1, with 20 bases in between. CDR1 and CDR2 from the germline V gene are LNHDA and SQIVND (reference sequence). The CDR3 runs 18 residues. For the CDR3, the DNA is TGTGCCAGTAGTATACGGGCGGGGGGCGACCAGTCGAACACTGAAGCTTTCTTT. Translating it yields CASSIRAGGDQSNTEAFF.

This sequence joins TRBV4-1 and TRBJ2-1; D is possibly TRBD1 (5 bases). The germline V gene has CDR1 MGHRA and CDR2 YSYEKL. The length of the CDR3 is 14 residues. Between the trimmed V and J ends, which lost 0 bases and 9 bases, there was a span of 12 bases. Here the CDR3 DNA reads TGCGCCAGCAGCCAAGATGGGGCGCGGATTGAGCAGTTCTTC. Translating it yields CASSQDGARIEQFF.

V usage is TRBV21-1 and J usage is TRBJ2-7; the D call TRBD1 from the table was never checked on the DNA. TRBV21-1 is flagged as a pseudogene. This CDR3 comprises 14 residues. The CDR3, as DNA: TGTGCCAGCAGCCCGGGACAGGGTACCTACGAGCAGTACTTC. Its translation is CASSPGQGTYEQYF.

This sequence joins TRBV27 and TRBJ2-7, with 7 bases aligning to TRBD1. The CDR3 consists of 14 residues. Trimming removed 6 bases from V and 5 bases from J; junction bases left unmatched: 10. Germline V gives CDR1 MNHEY, CDR2 SMNVEV (reference sequence). DNA for the CDR3: TGTGCCAGCAGGAGACAGGGAAGTTACGACGAGCAGTACTTC. Translation gives CASRRQGSYDEQYF.

This clone was seen just once. V and J are TRBV5-1 and TRBJ2-3; D remains unclear. The CDR3 runs to 13 residues. Germline CDR1 SGHRS, CDR2 YFSETQ. Trimming stripped 0 bases from V and 2 bases from J, with 4 bases between. CDR3 nucleotide sequence: TGCGCCAGCAGCTTGGTAGCCACAGATACGCAGTATTTT. It encodes CASSLVATDTQYF.

The CDR3, as DNA: TGTGCCAGCAGGGATAACAGGGAAGAAGCTTTCTTT. Its protein is CASRDNREEAFF. This chain connects TRBV2 to TRBJ1-1, with D possibly being TRBD1 (6 bases). Looked up from germline, CDR1 is SNHLY and CDR2 is FYNNEI. With 6 bases removed from V and 8 bases from J, the gap between germline ends came to 13 bases. This CDR3 has 12 amino acids.

V usage is TRBV4-3 and J usage is TRBJ1-2; unclear D gene. V was pared by 0 bases and J by 4 bases, with 18 bases between. Germline V gene data show CDR1 as LGHNA and CDR2 as YSLEER. The CDR3 runs to 17 residues. CDR3 protein: CASSQDESPVLGYGYTF. Written as DNA, the CDR3 is TGCGCCAGCAGCCAAGATGAGTCCCCGGTACTAGGCTATGGCTACACCTTC.

The chain couples TRBV15 to TRBJ2-7; D unclear. The CDR3 totals 16 residues. The V end lost 1 base, the J end lost 0 bases, and 13 bases lay between the germline ends. Germline lookup yields CDR1 LNHNV and CDR2 YYDKDF (reference sequence). The CDR3 is CATSRVGEQISYEQYF. CDR3 sequence (DNA): TGTGCCACCAGCAGAGTAGGTGAACAGATCTCCTACGAGCAGTACTTC.

The gene calls are TRBV5-1 and TRBJ1-1; no clear D gene. Trimming cost V 0 bases and J 3 bases, with 12 bases left between them. This CDR3 contains 15 residues. The V gene's germline CDR1 is SGHRS and CDR2 YFSETQ. The DNA for the CDR3 is TGCGCCAGCAGCTTGGATGGGGTAGCGGACACTGAAGCTTTCTTT. Amino acid sequence: CASSLDGVADTEAFF.

V is TRBV18 and J is TRBJ1-6; no clear D gene. Deletions cut 2 bases from V and 6 bases from J, with 11 bases between. The CDR3 is 15 residues long. The germline V gene has CDR1 KGHSH and CDR2 LQKENI. CDR3 sequence reads: CASSPSEGPNSPLHF. The CDR3 DNA reads TGTGCCAGCTCACCATCTGAGGGCCCTAATTCACCCCTCCACTTT.

The chain recombines TRBV27 with TRBJ2-2, with 7 bases identical to TRBD1. This CDR3 contains 16 residues. The V and J ends lost 2 bases and 7 bases, in that order; junction bases with no gene match: 10. CDR1 and CDR2 from the germline V gene are MNHEY and SMNVEV (reference sequence). The DNA for the CDR3 is TGTGCCAGCAGTTTAAGCCCGAGGGGGCAGATCGGGGAGCTGTTTTTT. This translates into CASSLSPRGQIGELFF.

The chain combines TRBV27 with TRBJ1-1; 8 bases fit TRBD1. The CDR3 has 18 amino acids. Germline CDR1 is MNHEY and CDR2 is SMNVEV (reference sequence). With 2 bases clipped from V and 3 bases from J, the junction kept 14 bases outside the gene matches. The CDR3 sequence: CASSLRGRTGPGDTEAFF. For the CDR3, the DNA is TGTGCCAGCAGTTTAAGGGGGAGGACAGGGCCGGGGGACACTGAAGCTTTCTTT.

Only a few counts were recorded for this clone. The chain is built from TRBV15 and TRBJ2-2; TRBD1 might be the D (6 bases). V was cut by 5 bases and J by 1 base, with 8 bases left in between. The CDR3 extends over 14 amino acids. Germline assignment: CDR1 LNHNV and CDR2 YYDKDF (reference sequence). The CDR3 sequence: CATSATGNTGELFF. The CDR3 nucleotides are TGTGCCACCAGCGCGACAGGGAACACCGGGGAGCTGTTTTTT.

The V and J genes are TRBV21-1 and TRBJ1-2; the table's D call, TRBD1, was not checked against the DNA. TRBV21-1 has pseudogene status. The CDR3 contains 18 residues. The CDR3, as DNA: TGTGCCAGCAGCAAAACCCCACCCCCTACAGGGACCCCCTGGGGCTACACCTTC. Translating gives CASSKTPPPTGTPWGYTF.

Comments on this clone: Other DNA sequences within the sample encode an identical CDR3. The genes are TRBV7-2 and TRBJ1-2; 7 nucleotides align to TRBD1. In germline, CDR1 is SGHTA, CDR2 FQGNSA. With V trimmed by 3 bases and J by 4 bases, 2 bases remained unmatched. This CDR3 has 13 residues. As DNA, the CDR3 is TGTGCCAGCAGCTTGGGACAGATCTATGGCTACACCTTC. Translation: CASSLGQIYGYTF.

V is TRBV9 and J is TRBJ1-2; D unresolved. Trimming took off 0 bases at V and 4 bases at J, with 10 bases between the two ends. This CDR3 has 14 residues. Per the germline V gene, CDR1 is SGDLS and CDR2 is YYNGEE. The CDR3 nucleotides are TGTGCCAGCAGCGTAGGGAGCGATTCCTATGGCTACACCTTC. Protein sequence: CASSVGSDSYGYTF.

The chain employs TRBV6-2 or TRBV6-3 and TRBJ1-1; TRBD1 might be the D (6 bases). The V gene lost 4 bases and the J gene lost 0 bases, with 15 bases spanning the gap. CDR3 length equals 16 residues. CDR1 and CDR2 from the germline V gene are MNHEY and SVGEGT. The CDR3 nucleotides read TGTGCCAGCAGTTCCCAATGGGGGCGGTTGAACACTGAAGCTTTCTTT. Its translation is CASSSQWGRLNTEAFF.

The J gene is TRBJ2-1, the V gene TRBV5-1; D unresolved. The V gene lost 1 base and the J gene lost 3 bases, with 11 bases spanning the gap. Germline V gene sequence: CDR1 SGHRS, CDR2 YFSETQ. There are 15 residues in the CDR3. The CDR3 DNA is TGCGCCAGCAGCTTGTCCGCGAGGAACTACAATGAGCAGTTCTTC. Its protein is CASSLSARNYNEQFF.

This clone has just a few counts. V usage is TRBV3-1 (or the pseudogene TRBV3-2) and J usage is TRBJ2-6, with TRBD2 identical over 9 bases. The germline CDR1 and CDR2 sequences are LGHDT and YNNKEL (reference sequence). V gave up 3 bases and J gave up 1 base; unmatched junction bases: 7. The CDR3 extends over 18 amino acids. CDR3 in amino acids: CASSQSLAGRSGANVLTF. The CDR3 DNA follows: TGTGCCAGCAGCCAGTCGCTAGCGGGACGGTCTGGGGCCAACGTCCTGACTTTC.

The rearrangement links TRBV19 to TRBJ1-5; TRBD1 agrees at 7 bases. The V gene end was trimmed by 0 bases and the J gene end by 4 bases; junction bases not matched to a gene: 15. The CDR3 length is 19 residues. Germline CDR1 reads LNHDA; CDR2 reads SQIVND (reference sequence). The CDR3 region is CASSIEARHRGVWNQPQHF. CDR3 DNA sequence: TGTGCCAGTAGTATAGAGGCCCGGCACAGGGGAGTATGGAATCAGCCCCAGCATTTT.